The 19 T cell receptor beta chains given below trace back to one sample, sequenced in a study of blood T cell repertoires in COVID-19. The data were produced by immunoSEQ multiplex PCR, yet TCRdb's version contains in-frame clones alone and is incomplete. The sample consists of 150,000 to 250,000 clones, about 93% of them appearing once. Source material: peripheral blood. The receptors shown here come from a man in his thirties or forties with COVID-19, enrolled during active disease.

This clone was observed a single time. The chain links TRBV4-2 to TRBJ2-1; 8 bases line up with TRBD2. Germline V CDR1 and CDR2: LGHNA, YNFKEQ. There are 16 residues in the CDR3. V dropped 1 base and J dropped 6; count of bases not matched to a gene: 8. The DNA for the CDR3 is TGTGCCAGCAGCCAAGCCTCTCGGACTAGCTCCAATGAGCAGTTCTTC. Its protein product is CASSQASRTSSNEQFF.

V gene TRBV5-4 combines with J gene TRBJ2-5, with D perhaps matching TRBD2 (5 bases). This CDR3 is 14 amino acids long. CDR1 SGHNT and CDR2 YYREEE come from the germline V gene (reference sequence). V shed 1 base and J shed 9 bases, with 16 bases lying between them. In DNA, the CDR3 is TGTGCCAGCAGCTTGTGGCTAGCCGGGCCGGCCCAGTACTTC. Protein product: CASSLWLAGPAQYF.

The chain carries TRBV5-1 and TRBJ1-2; 8 bases fit TRBD1. V was pared by 4 bases and J by 6 bases, with 8 bases of the junction left unmatched. The CDR3 consists of 14 residues. The germline gives CDR1 SGHRS, CDR2 YFSETQ. Here the CDR3 reads CASSQGQVLDGYTF. CDR3 nucleotides: TGCGCCAGCAGCCAGGGACAGGTCCTGGATGGCTACACCTTC. The full variable domain, rest sourced from reference TRBV5-1 and TRBJ1-2, is KAGVTQTPRYLIKTRGQQVTLSCSPISGHRSVSWYQQTPGQGLQFLFEYFSETQRNKGNFPGRFSGRQFSNSRSEMNVSTLELGDSALYLCASSQGQVLDGYTFGSGTRLTVV.

This CDR3 is CASSLRPGEQGETQYF. The CDR3 DNA is TGTGCCAGCAGCCTGCGCCCAGGGGAGCAAGGAGAGACCCAGTACTTC. The V gene is TRBV7-6, the J gene TRBJ2-5, with TRBD1 as a possible D gene (6 bases). V was shortened by 5 bases and J by 4 bases, with 20 bases between the two germline ends. Germline loops: CDR1 SGHVS, CDR2 FNYEAQ. This CDR3 region has 16 residues.

This chain joins TRBV7-9 and TRBJ1-2; 8 nucleotides agree with TRBD1. The V segment lost 3 bases and the J segment 2 bases; nucleotides outside the gene matches: 8. Germline lookup yields CDR1 SEHNR and CDR2 FQNEAQ (reference sequence). There are 16 residues in the CDR3. The CDR3: CASSFGQGSHNYGYTF. The CDR3 coding sequence is TGTGCCAGCAGCTTCGGACAGGGATCCCACAACTATGGCTACACCTTC.

The chain carries TRBV5-1 and TRBJ1-1; TRBD1 is a possible D gene (5 bases). V was clipped by 5 bases and J by 3 bases, with 14 bases between them. The CDR3 sequence is 14 residues long. Germline CDR1 reads SGHRS; CDR2 reads YFSETQ. The CDR3 here is CASRGMWGDTEAFF. CDR3 sequence (DNA): TGCGCCAGCAGGGGAATGTGGGGGGACACTGAAGCTTTCTTT.

The J gene is TRBJ2-7, the V gene TRBV6-5, with 7 bases aligning to TRBD1. V gave up 0 bases and J gave up 0 bases; unmatched junction bases: 5. The CDR3 has 16 amino acids. The germline V gene has CDR1 MNHEY and CDR2 SVGAGI. CDR3: CASSYSYRGSSYEQYF. The CDR3 nucleotides read TGTGCCAGCAGTTACTCCTACAGGGGCTCCTCCTACGAGCAGTACTTC.

The rearrangement links TRBV2 to TRBJ2-7; unclear D gene. V shed 3 bases and J shed 0 bases, with 12 bases lying between them. Germline V CDR1 and CDR2: SNHLY, FYNNEI. This CDR3 has 15 residues. DNA for the CDR3: TGTGCCAGCAGTGATCCACAGCCCCTCTCCTACGAGCAGTACTTC. Protein: CASSDPQPLSYEQYF.

The chain recombines TRBV10-2 with TRBJ2-1; D gene ambiguous. In germline, CDR1 is WSHSY, CDR2 SAAADI. The ends were cut back, 3 bases at V and 0 bases at J, with 12 bases in the middle. CDR3 length: 16 residues. The CDR3 coding sequence is TGCGCCAGCAGTGATATCGTCACAAGCTCCTACAATGAGCAGTTCTTC. It yields the protein CASSDIVTSSYNEQFF.

The rearrangement uses TRBV11-2 and TRBJ2-3; D is possibly TRBD1 (6 bases). CDR3 length: 14 residues. Germline V gives CDR1 SGHAT, CDR2 FQNNGV. Trimming left V 5 bases short and J 0 bases short, with 9 bases between. CDR3 sequence (DNA): TGTGCCAGCAGCCCAGGGGACAGCACAGATACGCAGTATTTT. This gives the protein CASSPGDSTDTQYF.

The CDR3 loop is CASSLDPSGVSTDTQYF. The CDR3 bases are TGTGCCAGCAGCTTGGATCCGAGCGGGGTTAGCACAGATACGCAGTATTTT. V usage is TRBV5-6 and J usage is TRBJ2-3; 7 bases agree with TRBD2. Germline trimming cut 0 bases from V and 0 bases from J; bases unmatched to any gene: 7. The V gene's germline CDR1 is SGHDT and CDR2 YYEEEE. The CDR3 runs to 17 residues.

This chain links TRBV5-5 with TRBJ2-1; D may be TRBD1 (6 bases). Trimming took 4 bases from V and 1 from J, leaving 18 bases between them. The CDR3 extends over 17 amino acids. Germline CDR1 reads SGHKS; CDR2 reads YYEKEE (reference sequence). CDR3 loop: CASSPNDRSPSYNEQFF. Written as DNA, the CDR3 is TGTGCCAGCAGCCCCAATGACAGGTCCCCTTCCTACAATGAGCAGTTCTTC.

The count of this clone is one. This chain uses TRBV10-3 with TRBJ2-5, with TRBD2 identical over 12 bases. The CDR3 extends over 15 amino acids. From germline, CDR1 is ENHRY and CDR2 SYGVKD. With V trimmed by 4 bases and J by 5 bases, 5 bases remained unmatched. The CDR3 protein is CAISVASGGDETQYF. In DNA form, the CDR3 reads TGTGCCATCAGTGTGGCTAGCGGGGGGGATGAGACCCAGTACTTC.

The chain employs TRBV18 and TRBJ1-1; possible D gene TRBD1, 5 bases. Trimming removed 3 bases from V and 4 bases from J, with 9 bases in between. The CDR3 has 13 residues. CDR1 is KGHSH, CDR2 LQKENI, per germline. This chain's CDR3 is CASSPQGATEAFF. The CDR3 DNA sequence: TGTGCCAGCTCACCTCAGGGTGCCACTGAAGCTTTCTTT.

The chain uses TRBV10-1 and TRBJ1-1; D remains ambiguous. From germline, CDR1 is WNHNN and CDR2 SYGVQD (reference sequence). V shed 0 bases and J shed 7 bases, with 12 bases lying between them. This CDR3 region has 14 residues. Written as DNA, the CDR3 is TGCGCCAGCAGTGAGTCGCAATGGTTGAGTGAAGCTTTCTTT. Translated, it gives CASSESQWLSEAFF.

The chain employs TRBV5-1 and TRBJ2-3; 11 nucleotides agree with TRBD2. V was pared by 0 bases and J by 1 base, with 10 bases of the junction left unmatched. Germline CDR1 reads SGHRS; CDR2 reads YFSETQ. This CDR3 has 19 residues. CDR3 loop: CASSLGLVAGGHGTDTQYF. CDR3 nucleotides: TGCGCCAGCAGCTTGGGTCTGGTAGCGGGGGGGCATGGCACAGATACGCAGTATTTT.

The CDR3 coding sequence is TGCGCCAGCAGCTTGGAACCGCGCCGGGATAATTCACCCCTCCACTTT. It yields the protein CASSLEPRRDNSPLHF. The chain combines TRBV5-1 with TRBJ1-6, with no clear D. Trimming removed 0 bases at V and 5 bases at J, with 12 bases between. In germline, CDR1 is SGHRS, CDR2 YFSETQ. The CDR3 runs 16 residues.

The chain links TRBV7-9 to TRBJ2-3; D gene ambiguous. Germline CDR1 and CDR2: SEHNR and FQNEAQ (reference sequence). The CDR3 sequence is 14 residues long. V shed 3 bases and J shed 1 base, with 8 bases lying between them. The CDR3 region is CASSFRLGTDTQYF. The CDR3 nucleotides are TGTGCCAGCAGCTTCCGGCTAGGCACAGATACGCAGTATTTT.

The gene calls are TRBV18 and TRBJ1-2; D gene unclear. V dropped 2 bases and J dropped 3 bases, with 7 bases sitting between them. CDR1 is KGHSH, CDR2 LQKENI, per germline. The CDR3 has 13 residues. The CDR3 DNA sequence: TGTGCCAGCTCACCAGGGGAGGACTATGGCTACACCTTC. Amino acids: CASSPGEDYGYTF.